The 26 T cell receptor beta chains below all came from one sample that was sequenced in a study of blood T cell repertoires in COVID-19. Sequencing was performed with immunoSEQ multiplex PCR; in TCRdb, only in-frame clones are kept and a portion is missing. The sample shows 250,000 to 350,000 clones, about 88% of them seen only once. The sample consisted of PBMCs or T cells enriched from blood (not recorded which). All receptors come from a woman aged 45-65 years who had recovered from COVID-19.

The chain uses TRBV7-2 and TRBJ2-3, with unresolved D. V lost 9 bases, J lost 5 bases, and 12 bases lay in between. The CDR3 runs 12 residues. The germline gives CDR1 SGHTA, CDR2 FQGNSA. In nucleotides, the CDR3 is TGTGCCAGTACCCCCTCGGGAGATACGCAGTATTTT. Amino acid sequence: CASTPSGDTQYF. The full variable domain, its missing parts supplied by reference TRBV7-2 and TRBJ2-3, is GAGVSQSPSNKVTEKGKDVELRCDPISGHTALYWYRQSLGQGLEFLIYFQGNSAPDKSGLPSDRFSAERTGGSVSTLTIQRTQQEDSAVYLCASTPSGDTQYFGPGTRLTVL.

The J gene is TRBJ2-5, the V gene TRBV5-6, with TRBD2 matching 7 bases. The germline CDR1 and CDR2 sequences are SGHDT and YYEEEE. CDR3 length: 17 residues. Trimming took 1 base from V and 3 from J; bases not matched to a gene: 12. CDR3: CASSLPMGLPGKETQYF. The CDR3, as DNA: TGTGCCAGCAGCTTGCCAATGGGACTACCCGGGAAAGAGACCCAGTACTTC.

For the CDR3, the DNA is TGTGCCAGCAGTACCACGGGAGGTCAGCCCCAGCATTTT. Amino acids: CASSTTGGQPQHF. The chain couples TRBV11-2 to TRBJ1-5; unclear D gene. The V and J ends lost 6 bases and 6 bases respectively, with 12 bases between them. The CDR3 consists of 13 residues. Germline V gene sequence: CDR1 SGHAT, CDR2 FQNNGV.

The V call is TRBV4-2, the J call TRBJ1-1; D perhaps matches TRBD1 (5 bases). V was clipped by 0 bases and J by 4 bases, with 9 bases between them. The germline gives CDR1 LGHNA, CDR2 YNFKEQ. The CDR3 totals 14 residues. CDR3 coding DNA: TGTGCCAGCAGCCAAGATTGGGGGGGCACTGAAGCTTTCTTT. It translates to CASSQDWGGTEAFF.

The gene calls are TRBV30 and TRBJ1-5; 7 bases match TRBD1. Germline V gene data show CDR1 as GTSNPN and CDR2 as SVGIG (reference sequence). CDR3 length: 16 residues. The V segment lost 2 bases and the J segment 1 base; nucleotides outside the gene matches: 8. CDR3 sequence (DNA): TGTGCCTGGAGTTACTCGACAGGGTTAAGCAATCAGCCCCAGCATTTT. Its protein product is CAWSYSTGLSNQPQHF.

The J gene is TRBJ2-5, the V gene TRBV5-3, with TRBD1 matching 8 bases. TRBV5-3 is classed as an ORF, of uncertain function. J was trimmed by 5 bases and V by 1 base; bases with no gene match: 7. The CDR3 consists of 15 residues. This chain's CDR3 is CARSLHQGARETQYF. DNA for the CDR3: TGTGCCAGAAGCTTGCACCAGGGGGCGAGGGAGACCCAGTACTTC.

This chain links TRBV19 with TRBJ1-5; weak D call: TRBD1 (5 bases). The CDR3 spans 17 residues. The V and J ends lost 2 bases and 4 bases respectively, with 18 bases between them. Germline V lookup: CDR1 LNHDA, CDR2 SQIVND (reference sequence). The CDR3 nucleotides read TGTGCCAGTAGTATAACCCCGACAGTACCCTTTAATCAGCCCCAGCATTTT. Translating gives CASSITPTVPFNQPQHF.

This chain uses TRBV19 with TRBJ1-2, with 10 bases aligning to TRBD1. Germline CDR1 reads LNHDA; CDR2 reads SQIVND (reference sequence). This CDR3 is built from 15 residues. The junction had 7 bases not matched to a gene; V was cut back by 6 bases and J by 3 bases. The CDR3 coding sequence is TGTGCCAGTAGGCCCACCGGGACAGGGGACTATGGCTACACCTTC. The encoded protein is CASRPTGTGDYGYTF.

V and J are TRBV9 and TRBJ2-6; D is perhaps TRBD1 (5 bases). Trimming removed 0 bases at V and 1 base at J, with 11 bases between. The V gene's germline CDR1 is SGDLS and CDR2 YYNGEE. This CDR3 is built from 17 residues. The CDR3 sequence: CASSVDLGQSGANVLTF. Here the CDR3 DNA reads TGTGCCAGCAGCGTAGATCTGGGGCAGTCTGGGGCCAACGTCCTGACTTTC.

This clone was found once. CDR3 DNA sequence: TGTGCCAGCAGCATAGAGGGCGGGAGTGACACCGGGGAGCTGTTTTTT. This translates into CASSIEGGSDTGELFF. J is TRBJ2-2 and V is TRBV7-2; TRBD2 aligns across 7 bases. The V segment lost 5 bases and the J segment 3 bases; nucleotides outside the gene matches: 9. The CDR3 sequence is 16 residues long. The germline CDR1 and CDR2 sequences are SGHTA and FQGNSA.

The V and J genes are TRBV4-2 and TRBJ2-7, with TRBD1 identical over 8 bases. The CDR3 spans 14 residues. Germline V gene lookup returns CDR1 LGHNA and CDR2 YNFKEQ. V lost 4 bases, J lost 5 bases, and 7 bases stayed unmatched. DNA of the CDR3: TGTGCCAGCAGCCGAACAGGGGGAATCAACGAGCAGTACTTC. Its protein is CASSRTGGINEQYF.

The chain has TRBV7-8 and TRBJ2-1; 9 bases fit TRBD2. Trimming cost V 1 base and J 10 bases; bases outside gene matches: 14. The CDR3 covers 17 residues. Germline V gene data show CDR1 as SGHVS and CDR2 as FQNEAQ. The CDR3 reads CASSLGRTSARGGEQFF. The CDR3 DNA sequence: TGTGCCAGCAGCTTAGGTAGGACTAGCGCCCGGGGGGGAGAGCAGTTCTTC.

The CDR3 protein is CATGPNYGYTF. In DNA, the CDR3 is TGTGCCACCGGTCCTAACTATGGCTACACCTTC. The chain employs TRBV28 and TRBJ1-2; D not certain. The germline CDR1 and CDR2 sequences are MDHEN and SYDVKM. V was shortened by 10 bases and J by 0 bases, with 6 bases between the two germline ends. This CDR3 contains 11 residues.

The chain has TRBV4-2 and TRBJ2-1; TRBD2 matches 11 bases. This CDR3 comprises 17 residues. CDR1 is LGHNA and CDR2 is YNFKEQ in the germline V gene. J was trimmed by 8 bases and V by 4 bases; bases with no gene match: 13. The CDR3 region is CASSRGGTSGILDEQFF. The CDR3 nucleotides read TGTGCCAGCAGCCGGGGTGGGACTAGCGGTATTTTGGATGAGCAGTTCTTC.

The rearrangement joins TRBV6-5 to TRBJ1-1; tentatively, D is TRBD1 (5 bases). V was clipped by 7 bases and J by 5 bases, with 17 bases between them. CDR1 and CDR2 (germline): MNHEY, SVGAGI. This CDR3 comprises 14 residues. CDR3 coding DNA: TGTGCCAGCACCACCCCCGGGGGTTCGACTGAAGCTTTCTTT. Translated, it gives CASTTPGGSTEAFF.

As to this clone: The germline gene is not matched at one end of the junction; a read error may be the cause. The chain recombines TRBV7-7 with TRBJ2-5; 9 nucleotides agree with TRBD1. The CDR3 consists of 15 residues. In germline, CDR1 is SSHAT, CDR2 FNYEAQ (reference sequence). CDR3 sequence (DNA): TGTGCTAGCAGCTTAGGGACAGGGTTCGGAGAGACCCAGTACTTC. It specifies CASSLGTGFGETQYF. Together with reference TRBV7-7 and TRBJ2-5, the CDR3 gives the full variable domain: GAGVSQSPRYKVTKRGQDVTLRCDPISSHATLYWYQQALGQGPEFLTYFNYEAQPDKSGLPSDRFSAERPEGSISTLTIQRTEQRDSAMYRCASSLGTGFGETQYFGPGTRLLVL.

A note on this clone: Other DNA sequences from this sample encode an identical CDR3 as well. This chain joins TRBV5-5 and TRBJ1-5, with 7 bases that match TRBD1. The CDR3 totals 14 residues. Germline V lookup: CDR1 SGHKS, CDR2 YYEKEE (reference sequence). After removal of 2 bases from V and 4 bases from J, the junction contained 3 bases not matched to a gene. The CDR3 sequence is CASSLTGENQPQHF. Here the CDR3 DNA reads TGTGCCAGCAGCTTAACAGGGGAGAATCAGCCCCAGCATTTT.

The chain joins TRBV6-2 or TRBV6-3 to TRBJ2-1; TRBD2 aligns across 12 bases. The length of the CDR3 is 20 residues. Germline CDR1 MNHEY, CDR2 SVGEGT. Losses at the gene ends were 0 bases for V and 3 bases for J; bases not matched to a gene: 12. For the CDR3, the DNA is TGTGCCAGCAGTTACTCGAGTATAGGGGGACTAGCGGGCCTCTACAATGAGCAGTTCTTC. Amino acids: CASSYSSIGGLAGLYNEQFF.

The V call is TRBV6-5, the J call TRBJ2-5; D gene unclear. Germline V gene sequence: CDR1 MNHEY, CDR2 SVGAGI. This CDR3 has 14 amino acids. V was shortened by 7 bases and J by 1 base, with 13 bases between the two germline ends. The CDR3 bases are TGTGCCAGCACCTTGTCGAGAGGCCAAGAGACCCAGTACTTC. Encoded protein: CASTLSRGQETQYF.

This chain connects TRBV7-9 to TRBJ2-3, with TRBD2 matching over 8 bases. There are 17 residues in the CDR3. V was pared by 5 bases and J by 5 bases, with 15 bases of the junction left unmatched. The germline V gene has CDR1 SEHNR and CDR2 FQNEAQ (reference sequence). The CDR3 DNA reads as TGTGCCAGCAGCCCCGCGGCTAGCGGGTGGGATCAAGATACGCAGTATTTT. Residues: CASSPAASGWDQDTQYF.

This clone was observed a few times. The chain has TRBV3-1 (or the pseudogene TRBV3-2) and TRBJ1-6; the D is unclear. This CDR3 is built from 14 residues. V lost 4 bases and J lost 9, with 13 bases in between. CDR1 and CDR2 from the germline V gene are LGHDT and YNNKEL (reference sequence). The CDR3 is CASSPRQGSSPLHF. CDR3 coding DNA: TGTGCCAGCAGCCCCCGACAAGGCAGTTCACCCCTCCACTTT.

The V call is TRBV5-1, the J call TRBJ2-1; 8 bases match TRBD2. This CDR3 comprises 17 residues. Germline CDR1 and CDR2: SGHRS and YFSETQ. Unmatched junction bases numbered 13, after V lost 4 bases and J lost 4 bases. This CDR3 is CASSAPGGLADYNEQFF. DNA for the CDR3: TGCGCCAGCAGCGCGCCGGGAGGGCTAGCTGATTACAATGAGCAGTTCTTC.

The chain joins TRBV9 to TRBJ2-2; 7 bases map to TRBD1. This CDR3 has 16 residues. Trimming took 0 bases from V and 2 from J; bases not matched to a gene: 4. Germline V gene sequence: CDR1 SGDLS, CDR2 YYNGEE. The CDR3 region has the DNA TGTGCCAGCAGCGTAGTGGACAGGAAAAACACCGGGGAGCTGTTTTTT. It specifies CASSVVDRKNTGELFF.

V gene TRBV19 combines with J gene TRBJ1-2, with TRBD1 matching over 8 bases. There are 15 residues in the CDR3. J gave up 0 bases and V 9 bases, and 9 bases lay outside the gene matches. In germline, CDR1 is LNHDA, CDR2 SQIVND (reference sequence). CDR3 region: CASAGTGSTNYGYTF. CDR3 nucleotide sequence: TGTGCCAGCGCCGGGACAGGAAGCACTAACTATGGCTACACCTTC.

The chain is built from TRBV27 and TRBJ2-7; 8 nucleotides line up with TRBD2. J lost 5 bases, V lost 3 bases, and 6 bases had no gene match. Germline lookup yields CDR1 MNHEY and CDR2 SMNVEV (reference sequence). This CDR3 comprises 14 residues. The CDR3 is CASSLELADNEQYF. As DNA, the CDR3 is TGTGCCAGCAGTTTGGAACTAGCGGACAACGAGCAGTACTTC.

The CDR3: CASSFGLEGDTQYF. CDR3 bases: TGTGCCAGCAGCTTCGGACTAGAGGGAGATACGCAGTATTTT. The V gene is TRBV7-2, the J gene TRBJ2-3, with 7 bases aligning to TRBD2. The trim removed 3 bases at V and 5 bases at J, leaving 5 bases unmatched. Germline values: CDR1 SGHTA, CDR2 FQGNSA. The CDR3 contains 14 residues.